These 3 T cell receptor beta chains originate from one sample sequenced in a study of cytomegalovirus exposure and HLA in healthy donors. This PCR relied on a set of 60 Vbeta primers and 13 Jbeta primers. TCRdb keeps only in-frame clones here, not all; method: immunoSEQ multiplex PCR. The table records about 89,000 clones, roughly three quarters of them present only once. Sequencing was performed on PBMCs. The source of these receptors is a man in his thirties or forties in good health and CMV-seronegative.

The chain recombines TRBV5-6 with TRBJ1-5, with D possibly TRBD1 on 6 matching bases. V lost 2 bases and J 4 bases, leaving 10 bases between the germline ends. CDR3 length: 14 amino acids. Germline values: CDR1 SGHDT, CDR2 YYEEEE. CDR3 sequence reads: CASSFLRGNQPQHF. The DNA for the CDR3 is TGTGCCAGCAGCTTCCTTAGGGGGAATCAGCCCCAGCATTTT.

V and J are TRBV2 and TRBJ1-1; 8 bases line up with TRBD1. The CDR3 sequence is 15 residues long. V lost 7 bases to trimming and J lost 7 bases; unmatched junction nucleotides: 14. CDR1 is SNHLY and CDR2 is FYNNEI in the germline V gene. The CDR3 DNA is TGTGCCAGCAAACTCCGGGGGACAGGTCGGAATGAAGCTTTCTTT. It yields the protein CASKLRGTGRNEAFF.

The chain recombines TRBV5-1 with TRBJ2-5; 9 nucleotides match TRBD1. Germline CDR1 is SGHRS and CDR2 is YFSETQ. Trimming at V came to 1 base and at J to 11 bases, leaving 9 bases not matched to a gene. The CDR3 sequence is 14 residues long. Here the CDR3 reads CASSLMDRGIEQYF. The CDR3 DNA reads TGCGCCAGCAGCTTGATGGACAGGGGTATAGAGCAGTACTTC.